This T cell receptor (beta chain) originates from a study of T-cell memory formation after mild COVID-19. One entry per CDR3 protein results from TCRdb running MiXCR on the 5' RACE reads. The profile shows about 560,000 distinct CDR3 sequences, about a fifth of them singletons. Germline V gene lookup returns CDR1 GTSNPN and CDR2 SVGIG (reference sequence). The CDR3 contains 10 residues. V was trimmed by 2 bases and J by 3 bases, leaving 2 bases between them. The chain joins TRBV30 to TRBJ2-7; D is uncertain. The clonotype originates from an adult woman who had mild COVID-19 (a few samples of this study predate the infection). Cell type and time point are not known. The sequenced sample consisted of PBMCs or a T cell subset sorted from them (not recorded which). CDR3 amino acids: CAWSNYEQYF. CDR3 nucleotides: TGTGCCTGGAGTAACTACGAGCAGTACTTC.